This TCR beta chain emerged from a study of OX40 agonist ivuxolimab in advanced cancers. Overall study: Patients received ivuxolimab, an agonistic anti-OX40 (CD134) antibody.

Concerning this clone: Its specificity is not known.

Only in-frame clones appear in the TCRdb table, and some are missing; sequencing was by immunoSEQ multiplex PCR. This table holds around 79,000 clones, roughly 85% found once. Deletions cut 1 base from V and 10 bases from J, with 14 bases between. The CDR3 covers 14 residues. Germline V gives CDR1 SGHTA, CDR2 FQGTGA. Study-wide results and caveats: Certain nonresponders additionally had low normalized T-cell clonal expansion. Dose levels from 0.1 to 3.0 mg/kg saw CD4+ and CD8+ blood T cells expand clonally by week 6.

This TCR was sampled from an adult with an advanced solid tumor such as melanoma, head and neck, liver or kidney cancer. The specimen was CD4+ or CD8+ T cells sorted from blood, collected in a trial of the OX40 agonist ivuxolimab. This chain links TRBV7-3 with TRBJ2-4; maybe TRBD2 (6 bases). The CDR3: CASSLSGQGGIQYF. In DNA form, the CDR3 reads TGTGCCAGCAGCTTAAGTGGGCAGGGAGGTATTCAGTACTTC.